The clone carrying this T cell receptor (beta chain) was seen only a few times. This sample is drawn from a study of T cells in Graves' hyperthyroidism and ophthalmopathy. V was pared by 6 bases and J by 5 bases, with 12 bases of the junction left unmatched. The CDR3 has 15 amino acids. Using RNA transcripts as the source, TCR beta CDR3 regions were amplified. A set of HTBI primers served as the primers for a first-round RT-PCR of the TCR CDR3. TCRdb re-called the multiplex PCR reads through MiXCR, storing one row per CDR3 protein. The sample shows 380,000 or so distinct CDR3 sequences, approximately 13% of them seen only once.

What was sequenced was blood. The receptor's source is a man under 40 with Graves' hyperthyroidism that later progressed to Graves' ophthalmopathy. The chain has TRBV12-3 or TRBV12-4 and TRBJ2-7; 8 nucleotides line up with TRBD1. The CDR3 region is CASRPDRGLFNEQYF. CDR3 coding DNA: TGTGCCAGCAGGCCCGACAGGGGTCTGTTCAACGAGCAGTACTTC.